These 5 T cell receptor beta chains share one sample of origin, sequenced in a study of cytomegalovirus exposure and HLA in healthy donors. In the PCR, 60 Vbeta and 13 Jbeta primers were used. Libraries were prepared by immunoSEQ multiplex PCR; TCRdb keeps only in-frame clonotypes and omits some of them. The table for this sample gives under 95,000 clones. The sequenced sample consisted of PBMCs. Receptors originate from a man between 18 and 35 years old in good health and CMV-seropositive.

The rearrangement joins TRBV7-9 to TRBJ2-7; TRBD2 agrees at 9 bases. Trimming at V came to 0 bases and at J to 5 bases, leaving 8 bases not matched to a gene. CDR3 length equals 16 residues. Germline V gene data show CDR1 as SEHNR and CDR2 as FQNEAQ (reference sequence). DNA of the CDR3: TGTGCCAGCAGCTTAGCGCTAGCGGGAAACAACCACGAGCAGTACTTC. It codes for CASSLALAGNNHEQYF.

The chain links TRBV4-1 to TRBJ2-3; D is perhaps TRBD2 (5 bases). V lost 0 bases and J 4 bases, leaving 11 bases between the germline ends. This CDR3 has 15 amino acids. CDR1 and CDR2 from the germline V gene are MGHRA and YSYEKL. As DNA, the CDR3 is TGCGCCAGCAGCCAAGAACGGGTGCGGGCAGATACGCAGTATTTT. As protein: CASSQERVRADTQYF.

The chain combines TRBV28 with TRBJ1-2; 7 bases are a match to TRBD1. There are 15 residues in the CDR3. Germline values: CDR1 MDHEN, CDR2 SYDVKM. Trimming removed 6 bases from V and 4 bases from J; junction bases left unmatched: 11. The CDR3 reads CASSRLNRGLYGYTF. The CDR3, as DNA: TGTGCCAGCAGCCGTCTTAACAGGGGACTCTATGGCTACACCTTC.

The chain links TRBV7-2 to TRBJ2-7, with 7 nucleotides matching TRBD2. The CDR3 is made up of 15 amino acids. From germline, CDR1 is SGHTA and CDR2 FQGNSA. The V segment lost 1 base and the J segment 5 bases; nucleotides outside the gene matches: 8. The CDR3 coding sequence is TGTGCCAGCAGCTTAGTAGTGGCGGGAGAGGACGAGCAGTACTTC. This encodes CASSLVVAGEDEQYF.

The V call is TRBV19, the J call TRBJ1-6, with 7 nucleotides matching TRBD1. Trimming at V came to 4 bases and at J to 7 bases, leaving 1 base not matched to a gene. The CDR3 extends over 13 amino acids. The germline V gene has CDR1 LNHDA and CDR2 SQIVND (reference sequence). This CDR3 reads CASSTGGNSPLHF. Here the CDR3 DNA reads TGTGCCAGTAGTACAGGGGGAAATTCACCCCTCCACTTT. Looking up the rest from reference TRBV19 and TRBJ1-6 gives the full variable domain: DGGITQSPKYLFRKEGQNVTLSCEQNLNHDAMYWYRQDPGQGLRLIYYSQIVNDFQKGDIAEGYSVSREKKESFPLTVTSAQKNPTAFYLCASSTGGNSPLHFGNGTRLTVT.